This TCR beta chain was retrieved from a study of T cells in Graves' hyperthyroidism and ophthalmopathy. Study observations and caveats: Model output signaled ophthalmopathy a median 6.5 months ahead of onset. Blood samples included most of the expanded thyroid clonotypes exceeding 0.001.

There were TCR beta CDR3 regions amplified from RNA transcripts. The HTBI primer set served for first-round RT-PCR of the TCR CDR3. MiXCR, applied by TCRdb to the multiplex PCR reads, yields one record per CDR3 protein. The data hold roughly 640,000 distinct CDR3 sequences, with 16% observed a single time. Trimming removed 3 bases from V and 6 bases from J, with 20 bases in between. Germline V lookup: CDR1 SGHAT, CDR2 FQNNGV. The CDR3 sequence is 16 residues long. Enrolled ophthalmopathy patients presented with a Clinical Activity Score of at least 3, a NOSPECS grade of at least 4, and disease duration under 3 months. The diagnoses drew upon clinical symptoms, serum thyroxine and TRAb, thyroid ultrasound and orbital computed tomography. This clonotype was seen repeatedly, ten times or more. Antigen unknown.

This clonotype was sampled from a woman in her thirties or forties with Graves' ophthalmopathy. V is TRBV11-2 and J is TRBJ1-2; D gene unclear. The sequenced sample was blood. The CDR3, as DNA: TGTGCCAGCAGCTTTATGGGCGCTCAAGGCGTTGATGGCTACACCTTC. Its translation is CASSFMGAQGVDGYTF.